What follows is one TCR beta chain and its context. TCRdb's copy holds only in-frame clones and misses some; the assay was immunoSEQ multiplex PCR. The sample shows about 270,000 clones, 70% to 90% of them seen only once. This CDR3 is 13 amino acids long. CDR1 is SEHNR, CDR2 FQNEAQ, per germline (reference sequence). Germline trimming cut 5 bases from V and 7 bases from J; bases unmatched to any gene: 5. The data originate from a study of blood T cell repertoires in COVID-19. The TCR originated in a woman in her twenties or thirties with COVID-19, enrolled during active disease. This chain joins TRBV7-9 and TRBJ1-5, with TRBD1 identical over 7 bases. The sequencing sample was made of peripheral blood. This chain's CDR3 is CASSPQGRQPQHF. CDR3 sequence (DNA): TGTGCCAGCAGCCCACAGGGGCGACAGCCCCAGCATTTT.